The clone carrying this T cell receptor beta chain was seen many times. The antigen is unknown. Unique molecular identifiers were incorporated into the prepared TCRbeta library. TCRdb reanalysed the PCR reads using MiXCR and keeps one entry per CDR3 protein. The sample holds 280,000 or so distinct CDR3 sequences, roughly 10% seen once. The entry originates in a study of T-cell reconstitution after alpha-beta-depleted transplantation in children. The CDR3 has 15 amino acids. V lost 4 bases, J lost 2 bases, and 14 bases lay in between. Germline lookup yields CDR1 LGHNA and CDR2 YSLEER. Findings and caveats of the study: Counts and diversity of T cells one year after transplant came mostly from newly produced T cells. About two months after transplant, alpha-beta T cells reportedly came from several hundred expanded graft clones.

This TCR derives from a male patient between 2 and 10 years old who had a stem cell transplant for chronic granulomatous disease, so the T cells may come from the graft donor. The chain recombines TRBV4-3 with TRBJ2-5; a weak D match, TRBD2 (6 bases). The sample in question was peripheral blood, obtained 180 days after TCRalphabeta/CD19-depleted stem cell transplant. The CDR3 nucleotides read TGCGCCAGCAGCCCACGACTAGAAATACAAGAGACCCAGTACTTC. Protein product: CASSPRLEIQETQYF.